What follows are 32 T cell receptor beta chains derived from one specimen sequenced in a study of graft-versus-host responses after intestinal transplantation. Sequencing used immunoSEQ multiplex PCR; TCRdb keeps in-frame clones, though not all of them. Of about 48,000 clones in the sample, around 90% are singletons; the top ten hold 2% to 2.5%. The antigens these receptors bind are not known. The sample here was unstimulated CD4+ T cells sorted from spleen or lymph node cells, taken before transplant. Every receptor here comes from a human donor who was the organ donor for an intestinal transplant.

The chain combines TRBV5-6 with TRBJ2-1; TRBD1 aligns across 8 bases. V was clipped by 4 bases and J by 4 bases; unmatched bases: 4. This CDR3 comprises 14 residues. Germline V CDR1 and CDR2: SGHDT, YYEEEE. The CDR3 region has the DNA TGTGCCAGCAGCGGGGACAGGCTGTACAATGAGCAGTTCTTC. It encodes CASSGDRLYNEQFF.

The chain joins TRBV29-1 to TRBJ1-3; 9 bases align to TRBD1. This CDR3 is built from 13 residues. Germline lookup yields CDR1 SQVTM and CDR2 ANQGSEA. The trim removed 5 bases at V and 2 bases at J, leaving 1 base unmatched. CDR3 region: CSVRDRAGNTIYF. The CDR3, as DNA: TGCAGCGTTCGGGACAGGGCTGGAAACACCATATATTTT.

The rearrangement joins TRBV11-2 to TRBJ1-2; D possibly corresponds to TRBD1 (6 bases). The CDR3 spans 13 residues. Per germline, CDR1 SGHAT and CDR2 FQNNGV. Trimming shortened V by 5 bases and J by 6 bases, and 13 bases separated the two germline ends. The CDR3 region is CASSVRGLDGYTF. The CDR3 bases are TGTGCCAGCAGCGTCAGGGGTCTGGATGGCTACACCTTC. The full variable domain, with the rest looked up from reference TRBV11-2 and TRBJ1-2, is EAGVAQSPRYKIIEKRQSVAFWCNPISGHATLYWYQQILGQGPKLLIQFQNNGVVDDSQLPKDRFSAERLKGVDSTLKIQPAKLEDSAVYLCASSVRGLDGYTFGSGTRLTVV.

The V gene is TRBV7-2, the J gene TRBJ2-1, with 12 positions matching TRBD2. The trim removed 4 bases at V and 2 bases at J, leaving 0 bases unmatched. This CDR3 comprises 15 residues. The germline gives CDR1 SGHTA, CDR2 FQGNSA. The CDR3 region has the DNA TGTGCCAGCAGCTCTAGCGGGAGGGCCTACAATGAGCAGTTCTTC. Its translation: CASSSSGRAYNEQFF.

The V call is TRBV28, the J call TRBJ2-7; 7 nucleotides align to TRBD2. This CDR3 region has 14 residues. The germline V gene encodes CDR1 MDHEN and CDR2 SYDVKM. With 5 bases clipped from V and 4 bases from J, the junction kept 8 bases outside the gene matches. The CDR3 DNA reads TGTGCCAGCAGTGGCGGGAGCCTTCCTTACGAGCAGTACTTC. As protein: CASSGGSLPYEQYF.

J is TRBJ1-2 and V is TRBV19; the D gene is possibly TRBD1 (6 bases). V lost 4 bases to trimming and J lost 2 bases, with 8 bases between them. The length of the CDR3 is 13 residues. Germline V CDR1 and CDR2: LNHDA, SQIVND (reference sequence). CDR3 in amino acids: CASSKDRNYGYTF. The CDR3, as DNA: TGTGCCAGTAGTAAAGACAGGAACTATGGCTACACCTTC.

As concerns this clone: The junction departs from the called germline gene at one end, perhaps through a read error. The CDR3: CASIEGPGARDEQYF. The CDR3 DNA reads TGTGCCAGCATTGAAGGTCCGGGGGCGCGAGACGAGCAGTACTTC. The chain is built from TRBV6-1 and TRBJ2-7; TRBD1 or TRBD2 may be the D gene (6 bases each). The CDR3 spans 15 residues. Germline CDR1 MNHNS, CDR2 SASEGT.

The chain joins TRBV28 to TRBJ2-2; 8 bases fit TRBD1. Germline CDR1 MDHEN, CDR2 SYDVKM. The trim removed 6 bases at V and 3 bases at J, leaving 15 bases unmatched. This CDR3 has 18 residues. The CDR3 DNA reads as TGTGCCAGCAGCCTCGGACAGGGCGTTTGGTTGGACACCGGGGAGCTGTTTTTT. Protein product: CASSLGQGVWLDTGELFF.

V gene TRBV7-2 combines with J gene TRBJ2-3; 14 bases fit TRBD2. The CDR3 has 17 amino acids. V shed 4 bases and J 4 bases; nucleotides not matched to a gene: 7. Germline V gives CDR1 SGHTA, CDR2 FQGNSA. The CDR3 DNA sequence: TGTGCCAGCAGCTCGGGACTAGCGGGAGCATGGGCAGATACGCAGTATTTT. Protein: CASSSGLAGAWADTQYF.

This clone came up a few times. The chain uses TRBV5-8 and TRBJ2-7, with 7 bases fitting TRBD2. The CDR3 runs 16 residues. The V gene's germline CDR1 is SGHTS and CDR2 YDEGEE. V shed 0 bases and J 0 bases; nucleotides not matched to a gene: 6. CDR3 bases: TGTGCCAGCAGCTTGGGTCGGACTAGGAGCTCCTACGAGCAGTACTTC. Its translation: CASSLGRTRSSYEQYF. The full variable domain, in which reference TRBV5-8 and TRBJ2-7 provide the parts outside the CDR3, is EAGVTQSPTHLIKTRGQQATLRCSPISGHTSVYWYQQALGLGLQFLLWYDEGEERNRGNFPPRFSGRQFPNYSSELNVNALELEDSALYLCASSLGRTRSSYEQYFGPGTRLTVT.

The V and J genes are TRBV28 and TRBJ2-2; TRBD2 matches at 8 bases. CDR3 length equals 17 residues. V lost 7 bases, J lost 5 bases, and 15 bases stayed unmatched. Germline CDR1 and CDR2: MDHEN and SYDVKM. The CDR3 region has the DNA TGTGCCAGCAACCCCCTTCTAGCGGGCTCTTATACCGGGGAGCTGTTTTTT. Its protein is CASNPLLAGSYTGELFF.

This CDR3 reads CASSAFDGRYANYGYTF. As DNA, the CDR3 is TGCGCCAGCAGCGCGTTCGACGGCAGATATGCTAACTATGGCTACACCTTC. The chain couples TRBV4-1 to TRBJ1-2, with unresolved D. Per the germline V gene, CDR1 is MGHRA and CDR2 is YSYEKL. The CDR3 length is 17 residues. V lost 5 bases and J lost 0, with 19 bases in between.

This clone has more than one count but fewer than ten. The chain links TRBV29-1 to TRBJ1-1; D gene ambiguous. This CDR3 comprises 11 residues. Germline CDR1 SQVTM, CDR2 ANQGSEA. V was trimmed by 6 bases and J by 2 bases, leaving 7 bases between them. The CDR3: CSVISNTEAFF. The CDR3 region has the DNA TGCAGCGTCATTAGTAACACTGAAGCTTTCTTT.

The J gene is TRBJ2-7, the V gene TRBV6-6; D is possibly TRBD1 or TRBD2 (5 bases each). With 2 bases removed from V and 0 bases from J, the gap between germline ends came to 5 bases. The CDR3 runs to 13 residues. Germline CDR1 is MNHNY and CDR2 is SVGAGI (reference sequence). DNA for the CDR3: TGTGCCAGCAGTTACGGGGGCTCCTACGAGCAGTACTTC. Its protein product is CASSYGGSYEQYF.

The table lists this clone with a count of one. The chain joins TRBV28 to TRBJ2-2; 9 bases match TRBD1. Germline trimming cut 0 bases from V and 4 bases from J; bases unmatched to any gene: 0. This CDR3 comprises 15 residues. The germline V gene has CDR1 MDHEN and CDR2 SYDVKM. The DNA of the CDR3 is TGTGCCAGCAGTTTATGGGGACAGGGCACCGGGGAGCTGTTTTTT. Amino acid sequence: CASSLWGQGTGELFF.

The chain employs TRBV25-1 and TRBJ2-1; D ambiguous. Trimming removed 4 bases at V and 0 bases at J, with 7 bases between. The CDR3 sequence is 14 residues long. CDR1 and CDR2 (germline): MGHDK, SYGVNS. CDR3 region: CASSGVSSYNEQFF. In DNA, the CDR3 is TGTGCCAGCAGTGGAGTGAGCTCCTACAATGAGCAGTTCTTC.

The CDR3 DNA reads as TGTGCCAGCAGCTTCCTGACAGGGCGTAGCACAGATACGCAGTATTTT. It codes for CASSFLTGRSTDTQYF. V gene TRBV7-2 combines with J gene TRBJ2-3; 7 nucleotides line up with TRBD1. Germline V lookup: CDR1 SGHTA, CDR2 FQGNSA. This CDR3 contains 16 residues. J lost 0 bases, V lost 3 bases, and 6 bases had no gene match.

The chain links TRBV6-6 to TRBJ1-2; the D is unclear. Germline CDR1 is MNHNY and CDR2 is SVGAGI (reference sequence). The V gene lost 2 bases and the J gene lost 0 bases, with 1 base spanning the gap. This CDR3 comprises 12 residues. The CDR3 spells CASSYTNYGYTF. The DNA of the CDR3 is TGTGCCAGCAGTTACACTAACTATGGCTACACCTTC.

The V gene is TRBV6-5, the J gene TRBJ1-5; 7 positions agree with TRBD1. Germline V lookup: CDR1 MNHEY, CDR2 SVGAGI. The CDR3 spans 15 residues. Trimming at V came to 6 bases and at J to 6 bases, leaving 11 bases not matched to a gene. CDR3 DNA: TGTGCCAGCAGCAAAATGACAGGGCAAGGTCAGCCCCAGCATTTT. Translated: CASSKMTGQGQPQHF.

The chain links TRBV6-4 to TRBJ2-1; D is tentatively TRBD1 or TRBD2 (5 bases each). The CDR3 consists of 13 residues. The germline V and J ends were trimmed by 1 base and 9 bases, with 10 bases remaining between them. Germline assignment: CDR1 MRHNA and CDR2 SNTAGT. The CDR3 DNA reads TGTGCCAGCAGTGACTTCGGGACCGGTGAGCAGTTCTTC. It yields the protein CASSDFGTGEQFF.

Here the CDR3 reads CAISEDRNQPQHF. The CDR3 DNA reads as TGTGCCATCAGTGAGGACAGGAATCAGCCCCAGCATTTT. The chain employs TRBV10-3 and TRBJ1-5, with D tentatively TRBD1 (6 bases). This CDR3 spans 13 amino acids. Germline V lookup: CDR1 ENHRY, CDR2 SYGVKD. Deletions cut 2 bases from V and 4 bases from J, with 6 bases between.

The chain joins TRBV6-1 to TRBJ1-2, with D possibly TRBD1 on 5 matching bases. The CDR3 covers 14 residues. V gave up 4 bases and J gave up 4 bases, with 13 bases separating them. Germline assignment: CDR1 MNHNS and CDR2 SASEGT. CDR3 residues: CASSVTVGSYGYTF. As DNA, the CDR3 is TGTGCCAGCAGTGTGACAGTGGGGAGCTATGGCTACACCTTC.

The J gene is TRBJ1-3, the V gene TRBV28; D is unclear. The length of the CDR3 is 14 residues. Germline values: CDR1 MDHEN, CDR2 SYDVKM. Trimming left V 2 bases short and J 2 bases short, with 7 bases between. The CDR3 loop is CASSLNGPGNTIYF. The CDR3, as DNA: TGTGCCAGCAGTTTAAATGGGCCTGGAAACACCATATATTTT.

The gene calls are TRBV27 and TRBJ1-2; 7 bases are shared with TRBD1. The germline CDR1 and CDR2 sequences are MNHEY and SMNVEV (reference sequence). This CDR3 spans 15 amino acids. J lost 2 bases, V lost 3 bases, and 6 bases had no gene match. The CDR3 protein is CASSFRVTGNYGYTF. The CDR3 nucleotides read TGTGCCAGCAGTTTCAGGGTGACAGGGAACTATGGCTACACCTTC.

The chain is built from TRBV30 and TRBJ2-7; D unresolved. The CDR3 spans 11 residues. In germline, CDR1 is GTSNPN, CDR2 SVGIG (reference sequence). V was shortened by 1 base and J by 5 bases, with 6 bases between the two germline ends. The CDR3 loop reads CAWSGGHEQYF. The CDR3 DNA sequence: TGTGCCTGGAGTGGTGGACACGAGCAGTACTTC.

The chain recombines TRBV9 with TRBJ1-6, with TRBD1 matching 7 bases. CDR3 length equals 16 residues. Looked up from germline, CDR1 is SGDLS and CDR2 is YYNGEE. Trimming removed 1 base from V and 4 bases from J; junction bases left unmatched: 5. DNA for the CDR3: TGTGCCAGCAGCGTACGGGACAGCACTTATAATTCACCCCTCCACTTT. It encodes CASSVRDSTYNSPLHF.

This chain connects TRBV28 to TRBJ1-1; tentatively, D is TRBD1 (5 bases). V was clipped by 9 bases and J by 6 bases, with 20 bases between them. The CDR3 contains 14 residues. Germline V gene data show CDR1 as MDHEN and CDR2 as SYDVKM. CDR3 region: CASYPGGRGAEAFF. The CDR3 DNA is TGTGCCAGTTACCCCGGGGGGAGAGGCGCTGAAGCTTTCTTT. The full variable domain, with the rest looked up from reference TRBV28 and TRBJ1-1, is DVKVTQSSRYLVKRTGEKVFLECVQDMDHENMFWYRQDPGLGLRLIYFSYDVKMKEKGDIPEGYSVSREKKERFSLILESASTNQTSMYLCASYPGGRGAEAFFGQGTRLTVV.

Only one count was recorded for this clone. This sequence joins TRBV6-6 and TRBJ2-7; TRBD1 agrees at 7 bases. V lost 2 bases to trimming and J lost 3 bases; unmatched junction nucleotides: 1. This CDR3 is built from 13 residues. Germline loops: CDR1 MNHNY, CDR2 SVGAGI (reference sequence). The CDR3 sequence: CASSYDRVYEQYF. The CDR3, as DNA: TGTGCCAGCAGTTACGACAGGGTCTACGAGCAGTACTTC.

The V gene is TRBV7-3, the J gene TRBJ2-1; 11 positions agree with TRBD2. This CDR3 is 17 amino acids long. V was clipped by 5 bases and J by 1 base; unmatched bases: 7. The germline V gene has CDR1 SGHTA and CDR2 FQGTGA. The CDR3 nucleotides are TGTGCCAGCAGCCCTACTAGCGGGAGTTCGTCCTACAATGAGCAGTTCTTC. Translated: CASSPTSGSSSYNEQFF. Full variable domain (missing parts from reference TRBV7-3 and TRBJ2-1): GAGVSQTPSNKVTEKGKYVELRCDPISGHTALYWYRQSLGQGPEFLIYFQGTGAADDSGLPNDRFFAVRPEGSVSTLKIQRTERGDSAVYLCASSPTSGSSSYNEQFFGPGTRLTVL.

This clone was observed a single time. Other nucleotide sequences in the sample specify the same CDR3. This chain uses TRBV10-3 with TRBJ2-5; D is unresolved. Germline lookup yields CDR1 ENHRY and CDR2 SYGVKD. This CDR3 region has 11 residues. V was cut by 2 bases and J by 4 bases, with 2 bases left in between. The CDR3 DNA reads as TGTGCCATCAGTGAGGGAGAGACCCAGTACTTC. Encoded protein: CAISEGETQYF.

The chain carries TRBV6-5 and TRBJ2-1, with D hard to call. The CDR3 consists of 15 residues. Germline assignment: CDR1 MNHEY and CDR2 SVGAGI. V was trimmed by 2 bases and J by 0 bases, leaving 8 bases between them. The CDR3 nucleotides are TGTGCCAGCAGTTACGGCTGGAACTCCTACAATGAGCAGTTCTTC. As protein: CASSYGWNSYNEQFF.

DNA for the CDR3: TGTGCCAGCACTCCGCGGACTAGCGGGACTGAGACCCAGTACTTC. This encodes CASTPRTSGTETQYF. The chain joins TRBV2 to TRBJ2-5; 12 nucleotides match TRBD2. Germline V CDR1 and CDR2: SNHLY, FYNNEI. The length of the CDR3 is 15 residues. V gave up 7 bases and J gave up 5 bases; unmatched junction bases: 8. The entire variable domain, with the rest obtained from reference TRBV2 and TRBJ2-5, is as follows: EPEVTQTPSHQVTQMGQEVILRCVPISNHLYFYWYRQILGQKVEFLVSFYNNEISEKSEIFDDQFSVERPDGSNFTLKIRSTKLEDSAMYFCASTPRTSGTETQYFGPGTRLLVL.